Listed here are 4 T cell receptor beta chains from one sample, sequenced in a study of cytotoxic CD8 clonotypes in ibrutinib-treated CLL. Sequencing was performed with immunoSEQ multiplex PCR; in TCRdb, only in-frame clones are kept and a portion is missing. The table includes hundreds of thousands of clones, 67% detected once. The sequencing here drew on PBMCs, taken after 36 months of ibrutinib treatment. All receptors derive from a human donor with chronic lymphocytic leukemia.

This clone was found a few times. The rearrangement uses TRBV19 and TRBJ2-4; D is unresolved. Germline loops: CDR1 LNHDA, CDR2 SQIVND (reference sequence). The CDR3 totals 15 residues. V gave up 4 bases and J gave up 9 bases, with 19 bases separating them. The chain's CDR3 is CASSRNLRDWGIQYF. The DNA of the CDR3 is TGTGCCAGTAGTAGAAACCTTAGGGATTGGGGCATTCAGTACTTC. The full variable domain, in which reference TRBV19 and TRBJ2-4 provide the parts outside the CDR3, is DGGITQSPKYLFRKEGQNVTLSCEQNLNHDAMYWYRQDPGQGLRLIYYSQIVNDFQKGDIAEGYSVSREKKESFPLTVTSAQKNPTAFYLCASSRNLRDWGIQYFGAGTRLSVL.

The V gene is TRBV5-6, the J gene TRBJ2-2, with D uncertain. Germline loops: CDR1 SGHDT, CDR2 YYEEEE. CDR3 size: 12 residues. Between the trimmed V and J ends, which lost 6 bases and 8 bases, there was a span of 11 bases. Here the CDR3 reads CASMSGSGELFF. As DNA, the CDR3 is TGTGCCAGCATGTCAGGCTCAGGGGAGCTGTTTTTT.

The rearrangement uses TRBV9 and TRBJ2-3; 11 positions agree with TRBD2. The CDR3 has 15 amino acids. V shed 4 bases and J 5 bases; nucleotides not matched to a gene: 6. The germline V gene has CDR1 SGDLS and CDR2 YYNGEE. The CDR3 region has the DNA TGTGCCAGCAGCTTTAGCGGGGGGGCTGTAGATACGCAGTATTTT. It specifies CASSFSGGAVDTQYF.

This clone occurred a few times. The gene calls are TRBV7-7 and TRBJ2-2; D is uncertain. CDR1 is SSHAT, CDR2 FNYEAQ, per germline (reference sequence). This CDR3 comprises 14 residues. Trimming removed 1 base from V and 7 bases from J, with 10 bases in between. CDR3 protein: CASSLGQVHGELFF. CDR3 nucleotides: TGTGCCAGCAGCTTAGGGCAGGTTCACGGGGAGCTGTTTTTT.